The next 2 T cell receptor beta chains were all read from a single sample in a study of CD8+ T cells in alopecia areata. Extraction and reverse transcription of RNA yielded cDNA as the sequencing template. Sequencing was performed with immunoSEQ multiplex PCR; in TCRdb, only in-frame clones are kept and a portion is missing. Counted here are around 300,000 clones, approximately 60% occurring once; the ten biggest clones make up 0.75% to 0.95%. As for treatment: oral pan-JAK inhibitor, 5-10 mg twice daily. The source was CD4+ T cells sorted from blood, collected at roughly week 52, from a patient treated with tofacitinib. Receptors were obtained from a human donor with alopecia areata.

This chain joins TRBV30 and TRBJ1-5; D may be TRBD1 (5 bases). Germline V gives CDR1 GTSNPN, CDR2 SVGIG (reference sequence). The CDR3 has 15 residues. Trimming took 3 bases from V and 0 from J, leaving 12 bases between them. The CDR3 here is CAWSSTVYSNQPQHF. DNA for the CDR3: TGTGCCTGGAGCTCGACAGTCTATAGCAATCAGCCCCAGCATTTT.

V is TRBV5-4 and J is TRBJ1-1; D uncertain. Per germline, CDR1 SGHNT and CDR2 YYREEE (reference sequence). V was clipped by 2 bases and J by 7 bases, with 12 bases between them. The CDR3 has 13 amino acids. CDR3 DNA: TGTGCCAGCAGCTTCCAAGAGGGCAGTGAAGCTTTCTTT. It translates to CASSFQEGSEAFF.